These T cell receptor beta chains were read from a single sample in a study of regulatory T cells in long-lasting Graves disease. TCRdb fed the multiplex PCR reads into MiXCR, producing one record per CDR3 protein. Counted here are a few hundred thousand distinct CDR3 sequences, 20% to 25% occurring once; the ten biggest clones make up roughly 6.9%. The sample consisted of peripheral blood mononuclear cells (PBMCs), taken when the disease was refractory, from a patient treated with antithyroid drugs. Receptors were obtained from a female donor with Graves disease. Each CDR3 is given without its conserved first and last residue. Each record gives: J gene, V gene, D gene, clone size, CDR3 protein. The D gene is left open where the match is weak. Clone size is shown for a subset of rows, as once, few, many or a class of expanded clone.

j_call: TRBJ2-7
v_call: TRBV6-2/TRBV6-3
d_call: TRBD1
clone_size: -
cdr3_aa: ASSYWGQGYNEQY

j_call: TRBJ2-2
v_call: TRBV7-3
d_call: -
clone_size: few
cdr3_aa: ASSPTPGFRGGELF

j_call: TRBJ2-2
v_call: TRBV7-2
d_call: -
clone_size: few
cdr3_aa: ASSFITSTFGTGELF

j_call: TRBJ2-3
v_call: TRBV20-1
d_call: -
clone_size: -
cdr3_aa: SARDFGLSLTDTQY

j_call: TRBJ1-1
v_call: TRBV20-1
d_call: -
clone_size: many
cdr3_aa: SARRPGARAF

j_call: TRBJ1-2
v_call: TRBV11-3
d_call: TRBD1
clone_size: many
cdr3_aa: ASSLGQGDGYGYT

j_call: TRBJ1-2
v_call: TRBV28
d_call: TRBD1
clone_size: many
cdr3_aa: ASSSNRGHGGYT

j_call: TRBJ2-7
v_call: TRBV30
d_call: -
clone_size: many
cdr3_aa: AWRKPELGEQY

j_call: TRBJ2-2
v_call: TRBV6-1
d_call: -
clone_size: -
cdr3_aa: ATTVYTGELF

j_call: TRBJ1-1
v_call: TRBV7-9
d_call: -
clone_size: -
cdr3_aa: ASSLAHRGTEAF

j_call: TRBJ1-1
v_call: TRBV7-9
d_call: -
clone_size: -
cdr3_aa: ASSLYDSLKNTEAF

j_call: TRBJ2-4
v_call: TRBV15
d_call: -
clone_size: -
cdr3_aa: ATSVGSAKNIQY